These T cell receptor beta chains were read from a single sample in a study of cytomegalovirus exposure and HLA in healthy donors. Sequencing was performed with immunoSEQ multiplex PCR; in TCRdb, only in-frame clones are kept and a portion is missing. The sample carries approximately 65,000 clones, about nine tenths recorded once. Sample: PBMCs. The receptors were gathered from a man between 18 and 35 years old in good health and CMV-seronegative. Each CDR3 is given with its conserved first and last residue. The order of the fields is clone size, V gene, CDR3 protein. The size of a clone is reported for some rows only, either as once, few or many, or as a class for expanded clones.

abundance: NA
v_gene: TRBV12-5
CDR3aa: CASGLLRTGFTGELFF

abundance: NA
v_gene: TRBV28
CDR3aa: CATGWGLLYGYTF

abundance: NA
v_gene: TRBV29-1
CDR3aa: CSVERGRYEQYF

abundance: NA
v_gene: TRBV18
CDR3aa: CASSRGEAQPQHF

abundance: NA
v_gene: TRBV5-4
CDR3aa: CASSLAGEGRETQYF

abundance: NA
v_gene: TRBV5-1
CDR3aa: CASSTLLAEKEQFF

abundance: NA
v_gene: TRBV11-2
CDR3aa: CASSPSPDRVYEQYF

abundance: NA
v_gene: TRBV7-2
CDR3aa: CASSLEGAKRNIQYF

abundance: NA
v_gene: TRBV9
CDR3aa: CASSVEDRFPQHF

abundance: NA
v_gene: TRBV5-1
CDR3aa: CASSSERGGQPQHF

abundance: NA
v_gene: TRBV7-7
CDR3aa: CASSYASGSYNEQFF

abundance: NA
v_gene: TRBV9
CDR3aa: CASSVDRGNYGYTF

abundance: once
v_gene: TRBV28
CDR3aa: CASWDRGFAEAFF

abundance: once
v_gene: TRBV6-1
CDR3aa: CASSLVAPEQYF

abundance: NA
v_gene: TRBV28
CDR3aa: CASSLPGGASEQFF

abundance: NA
v_gene: TRBV18
CDR3aa: CASSPKSTGQGLRDTQYF

abundance: NA
v_gene: TRBV18
CDR3aa: CASSPGTGNTDTQYF

abundance: once
v_gene: TRBV19
CDR3aa: CASRYRSGQDYGYTF

abundance: NA
v_gene: TRBV19
CDR3aa: CASSVSGSNEQFF

abundance: NA
v_gene: TRBV28
CDR3aa: CASSGQAVRQPQHF

abundance: NA
v_gene: TRBV5-1
CDR3aa: CASSHGGTGKYEQYF

abundance: NA
v_gene: TRBV6-5
CDR3aa: CASSYSSRDTEAFF

abundance: once
v_gene: TRBV10-3
CDR3aa: CAIRKDGGEETQYF

abundance: once
v_gene: TRBV21-1
CDR3aa: CASSKGPGETQYF

abundance: NA
v_gene: TRBV19
CDR3aa: CASTPRVGEQFF

abundance: NA
v_gene: TRBV13
CDR3aa: CASSLAPKSSYEQYF

abundance: NA
v_gene: TRBV28
CDR3aa: CATCSRGEGNTIYF

abundance: NA
v_gene: TRBV4-3
CDR3aa: CASSQEKASGTYEQYF

abundance: NA
v_gene: TRBV4-3
CDR3aa: CASSQRPGGGTEAFF

abundance: NA
v_gene: TRBV2
CDR3aa: CASSEGSEPQHF